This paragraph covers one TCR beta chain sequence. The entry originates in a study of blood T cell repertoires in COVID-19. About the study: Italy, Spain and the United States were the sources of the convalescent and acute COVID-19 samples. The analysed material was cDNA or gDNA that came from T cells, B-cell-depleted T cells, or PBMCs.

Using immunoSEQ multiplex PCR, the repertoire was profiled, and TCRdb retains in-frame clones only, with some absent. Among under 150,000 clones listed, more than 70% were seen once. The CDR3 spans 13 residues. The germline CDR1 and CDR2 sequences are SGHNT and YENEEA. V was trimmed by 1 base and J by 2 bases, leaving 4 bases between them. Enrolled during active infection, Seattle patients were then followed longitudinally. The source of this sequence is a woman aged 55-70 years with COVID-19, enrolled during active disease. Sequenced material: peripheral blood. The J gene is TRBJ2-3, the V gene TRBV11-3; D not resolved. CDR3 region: CASSLVDTDTQYF. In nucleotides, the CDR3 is TGTGCCAGCAGCTTAGTAGACACAGATACGCAGTATTTT.